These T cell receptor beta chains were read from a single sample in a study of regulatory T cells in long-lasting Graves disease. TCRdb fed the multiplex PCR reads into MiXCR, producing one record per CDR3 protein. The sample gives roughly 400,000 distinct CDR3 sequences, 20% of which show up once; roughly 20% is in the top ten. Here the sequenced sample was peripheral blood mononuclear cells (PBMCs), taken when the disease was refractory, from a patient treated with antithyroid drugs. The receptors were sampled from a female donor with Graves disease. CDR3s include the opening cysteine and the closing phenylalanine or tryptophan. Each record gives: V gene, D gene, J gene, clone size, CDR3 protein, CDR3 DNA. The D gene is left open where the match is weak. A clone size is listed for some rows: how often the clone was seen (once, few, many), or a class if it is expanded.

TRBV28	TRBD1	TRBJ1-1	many	CASTGVTEAFF	TGTGCCAGTACAGGGGTCACTGAAGCTTTCTTT
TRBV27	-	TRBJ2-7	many	CASSIQGPGPYEQYF	TGTGCCAGCAGTATACAGGGTCCCGGACCCTACGAGCAGTACTTC
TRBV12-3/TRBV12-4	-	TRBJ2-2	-	CASGSEQSTGELFF	TGTGCCAGCGGTTCGGAACAGAGCACCGGGGAGCTGTTTTTT
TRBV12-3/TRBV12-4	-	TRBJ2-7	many	CASTPAGSYEQYF	TGTGCCAGCACCCCAGCGGGTTCCTACGAGCAGTACTTC
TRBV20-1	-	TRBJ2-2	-	CSARVAGGHTGELFF	TGCAGTGCTAGAGTTGCTGGGGGACACACCGGGGAGCTGTTTTTT
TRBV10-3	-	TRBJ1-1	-	CAISESSIGGGTEAFF	TGTGCCATCAGTGAGTCGAGTATCGGGGGCGGGACTGAAGCTTTCTTT
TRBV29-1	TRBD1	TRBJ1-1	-	CSARGPGQAGTEAFF	TGCAGCGCCCGTGGACCGGGACAGGCGGGGACTGAAGCTTTCTTT
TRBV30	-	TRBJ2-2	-	CAWSFPTSNTGELFF	TGTGCCTGGAGTTTCCCGACTAGTAACACCGGGGAGCTGTTTTTT
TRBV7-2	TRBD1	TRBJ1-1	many	CASSFLPQGGNTEAFF	TGTGCCAGCAGCTTTTTGCCCCAGGGGGGGAACACTGAAGCTTTCTTT
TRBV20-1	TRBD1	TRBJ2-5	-	CSAREDRDLIQETQYF	TGCAGTGCTAGGGAGGACAGGGATTTGATACAAGAGACCCAGTACTTC
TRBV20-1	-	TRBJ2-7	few	CSARRAPGAYEQYF	TGCAGTGCTAGGAGGGCTCCAGGGGCCTACGAGCAGTACTTC
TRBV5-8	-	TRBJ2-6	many	CASRRISGANVLTF	TGTGCCAGCAGGAGGATCTCTGGGGCCAACGTCCTGACTTTC
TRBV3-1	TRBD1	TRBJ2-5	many	CASSPQGAKETQYF	TGTGCCAGCAGCCCGCAGGGGGCTAAGGAGACCCAGTACTTC
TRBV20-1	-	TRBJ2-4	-	CSARGRLELAKNIQYF	TGCAGTGCTAGAGGTAGATTGGAGCTAGCCAAAAACATTCAGTACTTC
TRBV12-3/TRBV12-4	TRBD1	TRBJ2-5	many	CASRLDREQETQYF	TGTGCCAGCAGGCTGGACAGGGAACAAGAGACCCAGTACTTC
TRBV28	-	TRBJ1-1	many	CASNSQWKVELEAFF	TGTGCCAGCAACTCCCAGTGGAAAGTGGAACTGGAAGCTTTCTTT
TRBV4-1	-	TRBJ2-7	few	CASSDATGPYEQYF	TGCGCCAGCAGCGACGCGACTGGACCCTACGAGCAGTACTTC
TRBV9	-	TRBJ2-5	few	CASSRRWREETQYF	TGTGCCAGCAGCCGTCGGTGGAGGGAAGAGACCCAGTACTTC
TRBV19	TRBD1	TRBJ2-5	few	CASTPTGRETQYF	TGTGCCAGTACCCCGACAGGGAGAGAGACCCAGTACTTC
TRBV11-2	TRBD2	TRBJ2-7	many	CASRGTINYYEQYF	TGTGCCAGCAGGGGGACTATTAACTACTACGAGCAGTACTTC
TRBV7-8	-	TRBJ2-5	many	CASSQTARGQYF	TGTGCCAGCAGCCAAACGGCGCGGGGCCAGTACTTC
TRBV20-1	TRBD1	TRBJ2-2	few	CSAIGQGAVGELFF	TGCAGTGCCATCGGACAGGGGGCGGTCGGGGAGCTGTTTTTT
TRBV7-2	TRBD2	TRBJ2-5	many	CASSKGTDQRGTQYF	TGTGCCAGCAGCAAAGGGACCGACCAGCGGGGAACCCAGTACTTC
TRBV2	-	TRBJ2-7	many	CASLGEQYF	TGTGCCAGTTTGGGAGAGCAGTACTTC
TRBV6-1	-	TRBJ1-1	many	CAERGAHEAFF	TGTGCCGAGAGAGGGGCTCATGAAGCTTTCTTT